The entry below describes one TCR beta chain. Its antigen is undetermined. This sample is drawn from a study of T cell responses to AZD1222 COVID-19 vaccine. Overall study results and limits: As reported, nearly half of all spike-specific TCRs target variant regions that are unmutated. CD4 TCRs associated with vaccination spanned spike, dominating at 160-218 and 743-854. Clonal diversity may have been underestimated, and the donors were mostly white British, with more females than males. Baseline serostatus was positive in only a handful of AZD1222 recipients.

CDR3 length: 16 residues. V lost 4 bases and J lost 9; bases outside the gene matches: 7. Per germline, CDR1 LGHNA and CDR2 YNFKEQ. Only in-frame clones appear in the TCRdb table, and some are missing; sequencing was by immunoSEQ multiplex PCR. The table lists about 150,000 clones, approximately 90% of them singletons. V and J are TRBV4-2 and TRBJ2-1, with 15 bases fitting TRBD2. The source of this sequence is an adult in good health. Specimen: peripheral blood, collected on day 0 of AZD1222 vaccination. CDR3 nucleotide sequence: TGTGCCAGCAGCCTGGGACTAGCGGGAGGTCATGGTGAGCAGTTCTTC. Translation gives CASSLGLAGGHGEQFF.